The 2 T cell receptor beta chains below all came from one sample that was sequenced in a study of CD8 T cell repertoires and HIV-1 epitope variants. Antigens of these TCRs are unknown. Repertoires were generated with immunoSEQ multiplex PCR, while TCRdb's copy carries only in-frame clones and drops some. Here the sample spans thousands of clones, 50% to 75% being singletons. The sequenced material came from cultured CD8+ T cells derived from PBMCs. The receptors were gathered from a male donor with HIV.

The J gene is TRBJ1-4, the V gene TRBV11-2; no firm D call. The CDR3 length is 16 residues. V was clipped by 4 bases and J by 0 bases, with 12 bases between them. Germline V CDR1 and CDR2: SGHAT, FQNNGV. The CDR3 protein is CASSSTDGATNEKLFF. Here the CDR3 DNA reads TGTGCCAGCAGCTCAACGGACGGAGCAACTAATGAAAAACTGTTTTTT.

The V gene is TRBV15, the J gene TRBJ2-3, with D possibly being TRBD2 (6 bases). CDR3 length: 14 residues. Germline lookup yields CDR1 LNHNV and CDR2 YYDKDF (reference sequence). Trimming removed 9 bases from V and 2 bases from J, with 15 bases in between. The CDR3 DNA sequence: TGTGCCACTTCTGACGGGAGTAACACAGATACGCAGTATTTT. This gives the protein CATSDGSNTDTQYF.